These 8 T cell receptor beta chains share one sample of origin, sequenced in a study of blood T cell repertoires in COVID-19. The protocol was immunoSEQ multiplex PCR, while the TCRdb copy is restricted to in-frame clones and leaves out a portion. This repertoire shows over 100,000 clones, 80% to 85% found once; its top ten account for 7.9%. The sequencing input was peripheral blood. These receptors came from a man in his 70s with acute or convalescent COVID-19.

The chain carries TRBV28 and TRBJ1-5; 7 bases are shared with TRBD1. The germline gives CDR1 MDHEN, CDR2 SYDVKM. The CDR3 sequence is 16 residues long. With V trimmed by 4 bases and J by 3 bases, 9 bases remained unmatched. DNA of the CDR3: TGTGCCAGCAGTTCAGGACAACAGGGGTTCAATCAGCCCCAGCATTTT. This translates into CASSSGQQGFNQPQHF.

The chain is built from TRBV7-9 and TRBJ1-1; no definite D call. Trimming cost V 4 bases and J 1 base, with 10 bases left between them. The CDR3 runs to 14 residues. Germline CDR1 is SEHNR and CDR2 is FQNEAQ (reference sequence). The CDR3 spells CASSYRAENTEAFF. As DNA, the CDR3 is TGTGCCAGCAGCTACCGAGCCGAGAACACTGAAGCTTTCTTT.

The rearrangement links TRBV25-1 to TRBJ2-7; 7 nucleotides align to TRBD1. The CDR3 runs to 11 residues. Germline V CDR1 and CDR2: MGHDK, SYGVNS. V shed 4 bases and J 6 bases; nucleotides not matched to a gene: 0. CDR3 protein: CASSAGGEQYF. The CDR3 DNA sequence: TGTGCCAGCAGTGCAGGGGGCGAGCAGTACTTC.

This sequence joins TRBV4-2 and TRBJ2-3; a possible D gene is TRBD2 (5 bases). This CDR3 spans 18 amino acids. V lost 0 bases and J 2 bases, leaving 18 bases between the germline ends. CDR1 is LGHNA, CDR2 YNFKEQ, per germline. The CDR3 here is CASSQELGRTPPTDTQYF. In DNA, the CDR3 is TGTGCCAGCAGCCAAGAGTTAGGGAGAACCCCCCCCACAGATACGCAGTATTTT.

V and J are TRBV18 and TRBJ2-1; possibly TRBD1 for D (5 bases). V lost 6 bases and J lost 11, with 23 bases in between. Germline V CDR1 and CDR2: KGHSH, LQKENI. This CDR3 is 15 amino acids long. DNA of the CDR3: TGTGCCAGCTCCAAGGGTACGGACAAATCTTCCCAGCAGTTCTTC. It codes for CASSKGTDKSSQQFF.

The rearrangement uses TRBV28 and TRBJ1-1; unclear D gene. The V and J ends lost 5 bases and 4 bases respectively, with 8 bases between them. CDR3 size: 12 residues. Germline lookup yields CDR1 MDHEN and CDR2 SYDVKM. The CDR3 bases are TGTGCCAGCAGTCAGGTGGTCACTGAAGCTTTCTTT. Its protein product is CASSQVVTEAFF.

The rearrangement joins TRBV24-1 to TRBJ1-5, with a weak D call TRBD1 (5 bases). The V gene's germline CDR1 is KGHDR and CDR2 SFDVKD. Trimming stripped 2 bases from V and 4 bases from J, with 8 bases between. CDR3 length equals 14 residues. The CDR3, as DNA: TGTGCCACCAGTGATTCTAAGGGGAATCAGCCCCAGCATTTT. Protein sequence: CATSDSKGNQPQHF.

This clone has a handful of counts. The rearrangement uses TRBV30 and TRBJ2-7, with D tentatively TRBD2 (6 bases). This CDR3 has 13 residues. V lost 3 bases and J lost 2, with 11 bases in between. CDR1 is GTSNPN, CDR2 SVGIG, per germline (reference sequence). The DNA of the CDR3 is TGTGCCTGGAGCAAGGGAGGAGCCTACGAGCAGTACTTC. It specifies CAWSKGGAYEQYF. The full variable domain, with the rest looked up from reference TRBV30 and TRBJ2-7, is SQTIHQWPATLVQPVGSPLSLECTVEGTSNPNLYWYRQAAGRGLQLLFYSVGIGQISSEVPQNLSASRPQDRQFILSSKKLLLSDSGFYLCAWSKGGAYEQYFGPGTRLTVT.